A selection of T cell receptor beta chains follows, all from one sample in a study of T cells expressing NK-cell markers. With the 5' RACE reads reprocessed, TCRdb shows one record per CDR3 protein and no DNA. The record lists fewer than 300,000 distinct CDR3 sequences, of which the ten most abundant hold more than 3.5%. Sequencing was carried out using blood T cells: a sorted CD56 or NKG2C T cell subset, CD4+ or CD8+ T cells, or bulk PBMC T cells (not recorded which). The origin of the receptors is a woman aged 18 to 75 in good health. Both conserved end residues are part of each CDR3.

J	V	CDR3
TRBJ2-2	TRBV28	CASSLLGLAAGELFF
TRBJ1-1	TRBV30	CAWRGSEGLGEAFF
TRBJ2-3	TRBV7-2	CASSESGGAHDTQYF
TRBJ1-1	TRBV25-1	CASSETLLWGTEAFF
TRBJ2-5	TRBV5-1	CASSLQGPQETQYF
TRBJ2-1	TRBV3-1	CASSLLSLEQFF
TRBJ1-1	TRBV12-3/TRBV12-4	CASSFLLSGRSEAFF
TRBJ1-6	TRBV28	CASGSGPHYNSPLHF
TRBJ2-5	TRBV20-1	CSATPGQGAMETQYF
TRBJ2-6	TRBV12-3/TRBV12-4	CASSFGISGANVLTF
TRBJ2-3	TRBV4-3	CASSQGASGVITDTQYF
TRBJ2-5	TRBV18	CASSPGKLAGDETQYF
TRBJ2-3	TRBV7-2	CASSLQGTSTDTQYF
TRBJ1-5	TRBV7-9	CASSLGFQPQHF
TRBJ2-5	TRBV24-1	CATDRVETQYF
TRBJ2-7	TRBV7-2	CASSFGQGAIEQYF
TRBJ2-2	TRBV18	CASSAGQTGELFF
TRBJ1-4	TRBV7-9	CASSLAGQVNEKLFF
TRBJ1-2	TRBV2	CASSEFSGYTF
TRBJ1-2	TRBV12-3/TRBV12-4	CASSWTGTRGGYTF
TRBJ2-3	TRBV28	CATRPALSTDTQYF
TRBJ2-1	TRBV18	CASSPRIEGNEQFF
TRBJ1-2	TRBV6-2/TRBV6-3	CASSGLGRLSGGYTF
TRBJ2-1	TRBV10-3	CAISESWGITYNEQFF
TRBJ2-3	TRBV7-3	CASSPQGMNTDTQYF
TRBJ2-5	TRBV10-3	CAIRGTSANQETQYF
TRBJ1-6	TRBV12-3/TRBV12-4	CASSFRKVYSPLHF
TRBJ2-2	TRBV6-2/TRBV6-3	CASSYFTSNTGELFF
TRBJ2-1	TRBV20-1	CSAILAGGSNEQFF
TRBJ2-2	TRBV6-2/TRBV6-3	CASTPRTGRAGELFF
TRBJ2-3	TRBV20-1	CSATVGQDPDTQYF
TRBJ1-1	TRBV7-7	CASSLTQNTEAFF
TRBJ2-5	TRBV12-3/TRBV12-4	CASSQTGARGETQYF
TRBJ2-1	TRBV21-1	CASSNGDRYNEQFF
TRBJ2-1	TRBV30	CAGGTSGYNEQFF
TRBJ1-2	TRBV11-2	CASSLKDLVTLSNYGYTF
TRBJ1-1	TRBV12-3/TRBV12-4	CASSPTTGRTEAFF
TRBJ2-3	TRBV4-2	CASSQVGWDTQYF
TRBJ2-7	TRBV16	CASSQTGNNYEQYF
TRBJ2-3	TRBV7-3	CASSLTLAGAGDTQYF
TRBJ2-2	TRBV12-3/TRBV12-4	CASSLAQGAYTGELFF
TRBJ1-5	TRBV30	CAWSLGLRSNQPQHF